The 29 T cell receptor beta chains presented below share a single source sample, sequenced in a study of CD8 T cells in Susac syndrome. Random hexamers were used to reverse transcribe about 0.45 to 1 ug of RNA. TCRdb re-derived calls from the immunoSEQ multiplex PCR reads in MiXCR, one entry per CDR3 protein. The sample carries around 300,000 distinct CDR3 sequences, over 75% recorded once. The specimen was CD8+ T cells from PBMCs. All receptors come from a human donor with multiple sclerosis.

The chain links TRBV18 to TRBJ2-7; perhaps TRBD2 as D (5 bases). The ends were cut back, 3 bases at V and 3 bases at J, with 15 bases in the middle. Germline V CDR1 and CDR2: KGHSH, LQKENI. This CDR3 is 15 amino acids long. CDR3 protein: CASSPLMDSDYEQYF. The CDR3 coding sequence is TGTGCCAGCTCACCCCTTATGGACTCGGACTACGAGCAGTACTTC.

J is TRBJ1-2 and V is TRBV25-1, with a weak D call TRBD1 (5 bases). This CDR3 has 14 amino acids. Trimming removed 3 bases at V and 6 bases at J, with 14 bases between. Germline V gives CDR1 MGHDK, CDR2 SYGVNS. CDR3 loop: CASSDPGTTNGYTF. As DNA, the CDR3 is TGTGCCAGCAGTGACCCCGGGACGACAAATGGCTACACCTTC.

This chain uses TRBV6-2 or TRBV6-3 with TRBJ2-7; D might be TRBD2 (7 bases). With 7 bases removed from V and 1 base from J, the gap between germline ends came to 17 bases. Germline CDR1 MNHEY, CDR2 SVGEGT. The CDR3 has 15 residues. The CDR3 nucleotides read TGTGCCAGCATCAGCGGCGGGGGCTATTCCTACGAGCAGTACTTC. This gives the protein CASISGGGYSYEQYF.

This CDR3 reads CASSSGTGGVGTEAFF. As DNA, the CDR3 is TGTGCCAGCAGCTCCGGGACAGGGGGCGTCGGGACTGAAGCTTTCTTT. The V call is TRBV6-1, the J call TRBJ1-1; 12 positions agree with TRBD1. There are 16 residues in the CDR3. With V trimmed by 6 bases and J by 5 bases, 10 bases remained unmatched. In germline, CDR1 is MNHNS, CDR2 SASEGT.

The chain joins TRBV5-6 to TRBJ1-5; tentative D call: TRBD1 (6 bases). The CDR3 has 15 amino acids. V dropped 1 base and J dropped 4 bases, with 12 bases sitting between them. Germline CDR1 SGHDT, CDR2 YYEEEE. The CDR3: CASSLSPTGNQPQHF. DNA of the CDR3: TGTGCCAGCAGCTTGTCACCCACAGGGAATCAGCCCCAGCATTTT.

The gene calls are TRBV29-1 and TRBJ2-1; D not certain. V shed 6 bases and J shed 2 bases, with 14 bases lying between them. Germline values: CDR1 SQVTM, CDR2 ANQGSEA. The CDR3 runs to 14 residues. CDR3 protein: CSVPVRPTYNEQFF. DNA of the CDR3: TGCAGCGTCCCGGTACGACCGACCTACAATGAGCAGTTCTTC.

The chain recombines TRBV4-2 with TRBJ1-1; unclear D gene. V shed 2 bases and J shed 3 bases, with 16 bases lying between them. Germline V gene lookup returns CDR1 LGHNA and CDR2 YNFKEQ. The CDR3 is made up of 16 amino acids. The CDR3 loop reads CASSQSQVDTDTEAFF. CDR3 in DNA: TGTGCCAGCAGCCAATCTCAGGTGGATACCGACACTGAAGCTTTCTTT.

The chain couples TRBV7-9 to TRBJ1-1; tentatively, D is TRBD1 (5 bases). Looked up from germline, CDR1 is SEHNR and CDR2 is FQNEAQ (reference sequence). Trimming left V 0 bases short and J 10 bases short, with 9 bases between. This CDR3 has 12 amino acids. CDR3 amino acids: CASSLALGGAFF. The CDR3 region has the DNA TGTGCCAGCAGCTTAGCGTTGGGGGGAGCTTTCTTT.

This clonotype was found once. The chain recombines TRBV20-1 with TRBJ2-7; D might be TRBD1 (6 bases). Germline V CDR1 and CDR2: DFQATT, SNEGSKA (reference sequence). The germline V and J ends were trimmed by 7 bases and 0 bases, with 25 bases remaining between them. The CDR3 is 17 residues long. CDR3 sequence: CSVKGKWATGISYEQYF. The CDR3 DNA is TGCAGTGTTAAAGGAAAGTGGGCTACAGGGATCTCCTACGAGCAGTACTTC.

CDR3 residues: CASSARDRVTDTQYF. CDR3 coding DNA: TGTGCCAGCAGCGCAAGGGACAGGGTCACAGATACGCAGTATTTT. The rearrangement links TRBV5-4 to TRBJ2-3, with 9 bases aligning to TRBD1. After removal of 4 bases from V and 2 bases from J, the junction contained 5 bases not matched to a gene. Germline V gives CDR1 SGHNT, CDR2 YYREEE (reference sequence). This CDR3 has 15 residues.

The gene calls are TRBV23-1 and TRBJ1-1; D is unclear. TRBV23-1 is an ORF; its function is uncertain. The CDR3 consists of 15 residues. The V gene lost 2 bases and the J gene lost 5 bases, with 15 bases spanning the gap. DNA of the CDR3: TGCGCCAGCAGTCAAAAGGGAAGGGTATTTACTGAAGCTTTCTTT. Residues: CASSQKGRVFTEAFF.

The chain links TRBV5-1 to TRBJ2-7, with 11 bases aligning to TRBD2. The ends lost 6 bases at V and 3 bases at J; junction bases unmatched: 8. CDR3 size: 15 residues. Germline V CDR1 and CDR2: SGHRS, YFSETQ. This CDR3 is CASTETSGSIYEQYF. The CDR3 DNA is TGCGCCAGCACCGAAACTAGCGGGAGCATCTACGAGCAGTACTTC. The whole variable domain, remainder taken from reference TRBV5-1 and TRBJ2-7, is KAGVTQTPRYLIKTRGQQVTLSCSPISGHRSVSWYQQTPGQGLQFLFEYFSETQRNKGNFPGRFSGRQFSNSRSEMNVSTLELGDSALYLCASTETSGSIYEQYFGPGTRLTVT.

The V call is TRBV9, the J call TRBJ1-5; tentative D call: TRBD1 (6 bases). This CDR3 region has 15 residues. Trimming left V 1 base short and J 3 bases short, with 11 bases between. The V gene's germline CDR1 is SGDLS and CDR2 YYNGEE. CDR3 nucleotides: TGTGCCAGCAGCGTATCAGGGGCCCTCAATCAGCCCCAGCATTTT. This encodes CASSVSGALNQPQHF. The full variable domain, with the rest looked up from reference TRBV9 and TRBJ1-5, is DSGVTQTPKHLITATGQRVTLRCSPRSGDLSVYWYQQSLDQGLQFLIQYYNGEERAKGNILERFSAQQFPDLHSELNLSSLELGDSALYFCASSVSGALNQPQHFGDGTRLSIL.

The chain is built from TRBV14 and TRBJ2-1; TRBD2 matches at 13 bases. CDR3 length: 19 residues. Germline CDR1 SGHDN, CDR2 FVKESK. The ends lost 3 bases at V and 0 bases at J; junction bases unmatched: 8. The CDR3: CASSHRLAGGESSYNEQFF. For the CDR3, the DNA is TGTGCCAGCAGCCACCGACTAGCGGGAGGTGAGAGCTCCTACAATGAGCAGTTCTTC.

The chain uses TRBV9 and TRBJ2-5; 7 bases match TRBD1. Looked up from germline, CDR1 is SGDLS and CDR2 is YYNGEE. This CDR3 has 15 amino acids. Trimming took 0 bases from V and 4 from J; bases not matched to a gene: 6. CDR3 region: CASSVEGTVRETQYF. The CDR3 DNA sequence: TGTGCCAGCAGCGTAGAAGGGACAGTGCGAGAGACCCAGTACTTC.

The chain links TRBV15 to TRBJ2-1; a possible D gene is TRBD2 (6 bases). V was pared by 5 bases and J by 7 bases, with 15 bases between. CDR3 length equals 14 residues. Germline V lookup: CDR1 LNHNV, CDR2 YYDKDF (reference sequence). CDR3 nucleotides: TGTGCCACCAGCCGGGACCCCGCGGGGAATGAGCAGTTCTTC. It is translated as CATSRDPAGNEQFF.

The CDR3 coding sequence is TGTGCCAGCAGCTTAGATGACCCTAGCGGGAGCACAGATACGCAGTATTTT. It yields the protein CASSLDDPSGSTDTQYF. V gene TRBV11-2 combines with J gene TRBJ2-3, with TRBD2 matching 8 bases. Per the germline V gene, CDR1 is SGHAT and CDR2 is FQNNGV. This CDR3 spans 17 amino acids. The J segment lost 0 bases and the V segment lost 0 bases, leaving 5 bases of the junction unmatched.

The rearrangement links TRBV6-5 to TRBJ2-1, with D possibly matching TRBD1 (5 bases). Germline V gene sequence: CDR1 MNHEY, CDR2 SVGAGI. This CDR3 is built from 16 residues. V dropped 2 bases and J dropped 10 bases, with 21 bases sitting between them. The CDR3 spells CASSYAAPQGLPEQFF. DNA for the CDR3: TGTGCCAGCAGTTACGCGGCCCCGCAGGGTCTGCCCGAGCAGTTCTTC.

The CDR3 sequence: CASSLKVAATEAFF. The CDR3 DNA sequence: TGTGCCAGCAGCTTGAAAGTGGCAGCCACTGAAGCTTTCTTT. The chain uses TRBV5-4 and TRBJ1-1; the D is unclear. Trimming cost V 1 base and J 4 bases, with 11 bases left between them. Germline V gene data show CDR1 as SGHNT and CDR2 as YYREEE (reference sequence). This CDR3 is 14 amino acids long.

This chain connects TRBV12-3 or TRBV12-4 to TRBJ2-1, with D unclear. This CDR3 comprises 15 residues. V was shortened by 6 bases and J by 3 bases, with 15 bases between the two germline ends. CDR3 DNA: TGTGCCAGCAGCCCTTCCAGTGAGAACTACAATGAGCAGTTCTTC. It specifies CASSPSSENYNEQFF.

This clonotype was seen a few times. The chain combines TRBV4-1 with TRBJ1-2, with 9 nucleotides matching TRBD1. CDR3 length: 16 amino acids. The germline CDR1 and CDR2 sequences are MGHRA and YSYEKL. Unmatched junction bases numbered 6, after V lost 0 bases and J lost 4 bases. CDR3 sequence reads: CASSQDTGTGSYGYTF. In nucleotides, the CDR3 is TGCGCCAGCAGCCAAGATACGGGGACAGGGAGCTATGGCTACACCTTC.

The rearrangement joins TRBV7-9 to TRBJ1-3; 7 bases match TRBD1. J was trimmed by 4 bases and V by 4 bases; bases with no gene match: 4. Germline-derived CDR1 and CDR2 are SEHNR and FQNEAQ (reference sequence). This CDR3 has 14 residues. CDR3 loop: CASSSGQIGNTIYF. Here the CDR3 DNA reads TGTGCCAGCAGCTCGGGACAGATCGGAAACACCATATATTTT.

This chain's CDR3 is CSARSVAGRTEAFF. The CDR3 DNA sequence: TGCAGTGCTAGAAGCGTCGCAGGCCGCACTGAAGCTTTCTTT. V is TRBV20-1 and J is TRBJ1-1; D is unresolved. CDR1 is DFQATT, CDR2 SNEGSKA, per germline (reference sequence). Trimming cost V 2 bases and J 4 bases, with 14 bases left between them. The CDR3 has 14 amino acids.

This clonotype was seen only a few times. The chain is built from TRBV28 and TRBJ2-7, with TRBD1 matching 7 bases. This CDR3 has 12 residues. Trimming at V came to 6 bases and at J to 3 bases, leaving 2 bases not matched to a gene. Germline V gives CDR1 MDHEN, CDR2 SYDVKM. The CDR3 DNA follows: TGTGCCAGCAGCCGGACAGGCTACGAGCAGTACTTC. It codes for CASSRTGYEQYF.

The V gene is TRBV7-9, the J gene TRBJ2-7, with D perhaps matching TRBD1 (5 bases). The germline V gene has CDR1 SEHNR and CDR2 FQNEAQ (reference sequence). There are 16 residues in the CDR3. Trimming left V 8 bases short and J 4 bases short, with 24 bases between. CDR3 residues: CASSPTPRAPLYEQYF. CDR3 DNA sequence: TGTGCCAGCTCGCCAACCCCCAGGGCCCCCCTTTACGAGCAGTACTTC. The full variable domain, in which reference TRBV7-9 and TRBJ2-7 provide the parts outside the CDR3, is DTGVSQNPRHKITKRGQNVTFRCDPISEHNRLYWYRQTLGQGPEFLTYFQNEAQLEKSRLLSDRFSAERPKGSFSTLEIQRTEQGDSAMYLCASSPTPRAPLYEQYFGPGTRLTVT.

The CDR3 reads CSVEPSGNINYGYTF. CDR3 nucleotide sequence: TGCAGCGTTGAACCCTCAGGAAACATTAACTATGGCTACACCTTC. The chain is built from TRBV29-1 and TRBJ1-2; D gene ambiguous. V lost 2 bases and J 1 base, leaving 14 bases between the germline ends. This CDR3 is 15 amino acids long. Germline V CDR1 and CDR2: SQVTM, ANQGSEA.

The chain links TRBV4-1 to TRBJ1-1, with unresolved D. The V and J ends lost 1 base and 0 bases respectively, with 9 bases between them. There are 15 residues in the CDR3. Germline V gene data show CDR1 as MGHRA and CDR2 as YSYEKL. CDR3 region: CASSQVRGLNTEAFF. The CDR3 region has the DNA TGCGCCAGCAGCCAAGTCCGGGGTCTGAACACTGAAGCTTTCTTT.

V usage is TRBV20-1 and J usage is TRBJ2-1, with D perhaps matching TRBD2 (6 bases). This CDR3 is 16 amino acids long. V lost 6 bases and J 3 bases, leaving 21 bases between the germline ends. The germline V gene encodes CDR1 DFQATT and CDR2 SNEGSKA (reference sequence). CDR3 amino acids: CSAQEGLSSYYNEQFF. The CDR3 coding sequence is TGCAGTGCCCAGGAGGGCCTGTCCTCCTACTACAATGAGCAGTTCTTC.

Comments on this clonotype: The junction departs from germline at one end; a sequencing error may be responsible. This chain joins TRBV6-2 or TRBV6-3 and TRBJ2-1; 7 positions match TRBD2. CDR1 MNHEY and CDR2 SVGEGT come from the germline V gene. The CDR3 extends over 15 amino acids. The CDR3 DNA sequence: TGTACCAGCAGTCCCAGCGGGATATCCTACAATGAGCAGTTCTTC. Its protein is CTSSPSGISYNEQFF.